Shown below are 27 T cell receptor beta chains from a single sample sequenced in a study of OX40 agonist ivuxolimab in advanced cancers. Clones were read by immunoSEQ multiplex PCR, and TCRdb kept only the in-frame ones, dropping some. The profile shows over 15,000 clones, 82% of them singletons. The sequencing used CD4+ or CD8+ T cells sorted from blood, collected in a trial of the OX40 agonist ivuxolimab. The receptors were gathered from an adult with an advanced solid tumor such as melanoma, head and neck, liver or kidney cancer.

The chain has TRBV28 and TRBJ1-2, with D possibly being TRBD1 (5 bases). The germline V and J ends were trimmed by 6 bases and 7 bases, with 15 bases remaining between them. CDR1 is MDHEN and CDR2 is SYDVKM in the germline V gene. CDR3 length equals 13 residues. CDR3 loop: CASRLGGRVGYTF. The CDR3, as DNA: TGTGCCAGCAGGCTGGGGGGGAGGGTTGGCTACACCTTC.

This chain links TRBV7-6 with TRBJ2-1; 9 bases align to TRBD2. The CDR3 is 20 residues long. Germline V gives CDR1 SGHVS, CDR2 FNYEAQ. Unmatched junction bases numbered 20, after V lost 1 base and J lost 7 bases. The CDR3 reads CASSLVVPLTPIAGANEQFF. In DNA, the CDR3 is TGTGCCAGCAGCTTAGTGGTACCGCTTACCCCTATAGCGGGAGCGAATGAGCAGTTCTTC.

The chain links TRBV18 to TRBJ1-2; D remains unclear. Looked up from germline, CDR1 is KGHSH and CDR2 is LQKENI. The CDR3 contains 14 residues. Trimming took off 2 bases at V and 2 bases at J, with 9 bases between the two ends. CDR3 sequence reads: CASSPTQSNYGYTF. DNA for the CDR3: TGTGCCAGCTCACCAACACAGTCAAACTATGGCTACACCTTC.

The rearrangement links TRBV5-4 to TRBJ2-7, with TRBD1 as a possible D gene (5 bases). V dropped 0 bases and J dropped 7 bases, with 17 bases sitting between them. Germline V CDR1 and CDR2: SGHNT, YYREEE (reference sequence). The CDR3 is 15 amino acids. The CDR3 sequence is CASSLGQWVESEQYF. In DNA form, the CDR3 reads TGTGCCAGCAGCTTGGGACAGTGGGTAGAGTCAGAGCAGTACTTC.

This chain joins TRBV18 and TRBJ1-5, with 9 nucleotides matching TRBD1. Germline V gene data show CDR1 as KGHSH and CDR2 as LQKENI. This CDR3 comprises 16 residues. Unmatched junction bases numbered 10, after V lost 6 bases and J lost 4 bases. DNA for the CDR3: TGTGCCAGCTCCCTTACAGGGGGCGCGGGAAATCAGCCCCAGCATTTT. It encodes CASSLTGGAGNQPQHF.

The chain employs TRBV30 and TRBJ1-1; D may be TRBD1 (5 bases). This CDR3 is 13 amino acids long. V lost 3 bases and J 4 bases, leaving 12 bases between the germline ends. The germline gives CDR1 GTSNPN, CDR2 SVGIG (reference sequence). The CDR3 DNA sequence: TGTGCCTGGAGGGGCGGGGGATCCACTGAAGCTTTCTTT. Translation gives CAWRGGGSTEAFF.

The chain joins TRBV18 to TRBJ2-6; no definite D call. The CDR3 has 15 residues. Germline loops: CDR1 KGHSH, CDR2 LQKENI. The V end lost 3 bases, the J end lost 2 bases, and 8 bases lay between the germline ends. The CDR3 coding sequence is TGTGCCAGCTCACCCGCGCCCGCTGGGGCCAACGTCCTGACTTTC. Its translation: CASSPAPAGANVLTF. Using reference TRBV18 and TRBJ2-6 for the parts outside the CDR3, the full variable domain is NAGVMQNPRHLVRRRGQEARLRCSPMKGHSHVYWYRQLPEEGLKFMVYLQKENIIDESGMPKERFSAEFPKEGPSILRIQQVVRGDSAAYFCASSPAPAGANVLTFGAGSRLTVL.

This clone was observed a single time. The chain combines TRBV6-1 with TRBJ1-5; weak D call: TRBD1 (5 bases). Germline V gives CDR1 MNHNS, CDR2 SASEGT. The CDR3 consists of 15 residues. Trimming left V 2 bases short and J 1 base short, with 9 bases between. The CDR3 sequence: CASSEQGLSNQPQHF. In DNA form, the CDR3 reads TGTGCCAGCAGTGAACAGGGATTAAGCAATCAGCCCCAGCATTTT.

This clone came up once. This chain uses TRBV27 with TRBJ1-5; 10 positions match TRBD1. There are 15 residues in the CDR3. V lost 8 bases, J lost 1 base, and 5 bases stayed unmatched. CDR1 is MNHEY, CDR2 SMNVEV, per germline (reference sequence). CDR3 nucleotide sequence: TGTGCCAGCCGTAGGGGACAGGGGAGCAATCAGCCCCAGCATTTT. It translates to CASRRGQGSNQPQHF.

The chain carries TRBV2 and TRBJ1-1; D gene ambiguous. CDR1 and CDR2 (germline): SNHLY, FYNNEI. V shed 7 bases and J shed 6 bases, with 9 bases lying between them. This CDR3 has 11 amino acids. The CDR3 loop is CASTRAAEAFF. The CDR3 region has the DNA TGTGCCAGCACGCGGGCGGCTGAAGCTTTCTTT.

The V gene is TRBV7-8, the J gene TRBJ2-1; no firm D call. The CDR3 covers 13 residues. V lost 5 bases, J lost 5 bases, and 10 bases lay in between. The germline CDR1 and CDR2 sequences are SGHVS and FQNEAQ. Written as DNA, the CDR3 is TGTGCCAGCAGCCCCCGAATCAACAATGAGCAGTTCTTC. Residues: CASSPRINNEQFF.

This clone was seen a handful of times. This sequence joins TRBV11-1 and TRBJ2-7; TRBD1 agrees at 7 bases. The trim removed 6 bases at V and 0 bases at J, leaving 8 bases unmatched. The CDR3 spans 15 residues. Germline V lookup: CDR1 SGHAT, CDR2 FQDESV (reference sequence). The CDR3 loop is CASRPDRTSSYEQYF. The CDR3 DNA reads as TGTGCCAGCAGGCCGGACAGGACGAGCTCCTACGAGCAGTACTTC.

The chain employs TRBV15 and TRBJ2-5; D is uncertain. Germline CDR1 and CDR2: LNHNV and YYDKDF (reference sequence). The CDR3 sequence is 13 residues long. With 4 bases removed from V and 1 base from J, the gap between germline ends came to 7 bases. The CDR3 DNA reads TGTGCCACCAGCAAAGTGCTCCAAGAGACCCAGTACTTC. The encoded protein is CATSKVLQETQYF.

This clone occurred a few times. The chain joins TRBV7-9 to TRBJ2-5, with D possibly TRBD2 on 6 matching bases. The last part of the DNA fits TRBJ2-7 better; the J call may be wrong. This CDR3 is built from 14 residues. The V gene's germline CDR1 is SEHNR and CDR2 FQNEAQ (reference sequence). CDR3 in amino acids: CASSPTGREYEQYF. DNA for the CDR3: TGTGCCAGCAGCCCGACCGGGAGAGAATACGAGCAGTACTTC.

As DNA, the CDR3 is TGTGCCAGTAGTTCAACCTTCGGAACGCCGGAGACCCAGTACTTC. Translating it yields CASSSTFGTPETQYF. The rearrangement joins TRBV19 to TRBJ2-5; D remains unclear. CDR1 and CDR2 from the germline V gene are LNHDA and SQIVND (reference sequence). CDR3 size: 15 residues. V lost 5 bases and J lost 5, with 18 bases in between.

The chain recombines TRBV30 with TRBJ2-6; D is uncertain. This CDR3 has 13 amino acids. Germline V gives CDR1 GTSNPN, CDR2 SVGIG (reference sequence). The V end was cut by 4 bases, the J end by 2 bases, with 6 bases between. CDR3 sequence reads: CAWNRAGANVLTF. The CDR3 coding sequence is TGTGCCTGGAACCGGGCTGGGGCCAACGTCCTGACTTTC. The entire variable domain, with the rest obtained from reference TRBV30 and TRBJ2-6, is as follows: SQTIHQWPATLVQPVGSPLSLECTVEGTSNPNLYWYRQAAGRGLQLLFYSVGIGQISSEVPQNLSASRPQDRQFILSSKKLLLSDSGFYLCAWNRAGANVLTFGAGSRLTVL.

The V and J genes are TRBV7-8 and TRBJ1-1; no firm D call. V lost 1 base and J 10 bases, leaving 13 bases between the germline ends. The CDR3 totals 13 residues. The V gene's germline CDR1 is SGHVS and CDR2 FQNEAQ. CDR3 region: CASSLGGRSGAFF. As DNA, the CDR3 is TGTGCCAGCAGCTTAGGAGGTCGGAGTGGAGCTTTCTTT.

With respect to this clone: Distinct nucleotide sequences in the sample also encode this CDR3. CDR3 in amino acids: CASSLSGNQPQHF. CDR3 in DNA: TGTGCCAGCAGTCTTTCGGGGAATCAGCCCCAGCATTTT. The V call is TRBV28, the J call TRBJ1-5; D gene unclear. CDR3 length: 13 amino acids. Germline CDR1 reads MDHEN; CDR2 reads SYDVKM. V lost 5 bases, J lost 4 bases, and 9 bases lay in between.

The chain uses TRBV27 and TRBJ2-2, with D unclear. The V and J ends lost 3 bases and 6 bases respectively, with 8 bases between them. The germline CDR1 and CDR2 sequences are MNHEY and SMNVEV (reference sequence). CDR3 size: 13 residues. The CDR3 spells CASSFGPSGELFF. CDR3 in DNA: TGTGCCAGCAGTTTCGGCCCATCCGGGGAGCTGTTTTTT.

This clone came up once. This chain connects TRBV7-2 to TRBJ2-7, with a weak D call TRBD2 (6 bases). CDR3 length equals 12 residues. V was pared by 6 bases and J by 7 bases, with 13 bases between. CDR1 and CDR2 from the germline V gene are SGHTA and FQGNSA. The CDR3 spells CASRKDAGEQYF. DNA of the CDR3: TGTGCCAGCAGAAAGGATGCGGGAGAGCAGTACTTC.

Remarks on this clone: Other DNA sequences from this sample encode an identical CDR3 as well. The V and J genes are TRBV5-1 and TRBJ1-4; D perhaps matches TRBD1 (6 bases). Germline loops: CDR1 SGHRS, CDR2 YFSETQ. V lost 4 bases, J lost 0 bases, and 10 bases lay in between. The CDR3 totals 15 residues. This CDR3 is CASSLGQTTNEKLFF. Written as DNA, the CDR3 is TGCGCCAGCAGCCTTGGACAGACAACTAATGAAAAACTGTTTTTT.

The V call is TRBV29-1, the J call TRBJ1-1, with 9 bases identical to TRBD1. The germline V gene has CDR1 SQVTM and CDR2 ANQGSEA. V was pared by 7 bases and J by 8 bases, with 8 bases of the junction left unmatched. This CDR3 spans 12 amino acids. For the CDR3, the DNA is TGCAGCGGAAGCGGACAGGGGATCGAAGCTTTCTTT. Encoded protein: CSGSGQGIEAFF.

This chain links TRBV27 with TRBJ1-2, with 10 positions matching TRBD1. The junction had 4 bases not matched to a gene; V was cut back by 5 bases and J by 7 bases. The germline CDR1 and CDR2 sequences are MNHEY and SMNVEV (reference sequence). The CDR3 extends over 13 amino acids. The CDR3 loop reads CASSPGQGVGYTF. The DNA for the CDR3 is TGTGCCAGCAGTCCAGGACAGGGGGTTGGCTACACCTTC.

This chain joins TRBV7-9 and TRBJ2-7; D uncertain. Trimming pared 4 bases from V and 0 bases from J, leaving 7 bases between. CDR3 length: 13 amino acids. The germline CDR1 and CDR2 sequences are SEHNR and FQNEAQ (reference sequence). The chain's CDR3 is CASSSPSSYEQYF. For the CDR3, the DNA is TGTGCCAGCAGCTCACCAAGCTCCTACGAGCAGTACTTC.

J is TRBJ2-1 and V is TRBV4-3; 11 bases line up with TRBD1. V was clipped by 4 bases and J by 9 bases; unmatched bases: 8. The CDR3 is 15 residues long. The germline CDR1 and CDR2 sequences are LGHNA and YSLEER. The CDR3 sequence: CASSRPGQGVVEQFF. Here the CDR3 DNA reads TGCGCCAGCAGCCGGCCGGGACAGGGGGTGGTTGAGCAGTTCTTC.

The gene calls are TRBV5-1 and TRBJ1-1; unclear D gene. Germline values: CDR1 SGHRS, CDR2 YFSETQ. This CDR3 spans 14 amino acids. With 4 bases removed from V and 5 bases from J, the gap between germline ends came to 15 bases. For the CDR3, the DNA is TGCGCCAGCAGCCTGGAAGCGAGAGGAACTGAAGCTTTCTTT. This gives the protein CASSLEARGTEAFF.

The CDR3 reads CASSNILAGVTGEQFF. The CDR3 nucleotides read TGTGCCAGCAGCAACATACTAGCGGGGGTTACAGGGGAGCAGTTCTTC. The chain is built from TRBV11-1 and TRBJ2-1; 11 bases are a match to TRBD2. The junction had 13 bases not matched to a gene; V was cut back by 5 bases and J by 10 bases. This CDR3 is built from 16 residues. Looked up from germline, CDR1 is SGHAT and CDR2 is FQDESV (reference sequence).